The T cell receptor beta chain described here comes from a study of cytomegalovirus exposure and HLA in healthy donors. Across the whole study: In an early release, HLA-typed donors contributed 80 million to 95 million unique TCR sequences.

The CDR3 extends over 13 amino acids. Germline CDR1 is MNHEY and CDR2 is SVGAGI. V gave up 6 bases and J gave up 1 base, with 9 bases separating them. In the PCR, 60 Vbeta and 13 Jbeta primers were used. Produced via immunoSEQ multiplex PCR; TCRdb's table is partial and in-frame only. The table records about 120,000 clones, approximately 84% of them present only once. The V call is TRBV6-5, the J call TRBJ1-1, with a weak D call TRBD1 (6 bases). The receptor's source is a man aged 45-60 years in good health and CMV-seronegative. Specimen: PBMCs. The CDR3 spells CASRGQPNTEAFF. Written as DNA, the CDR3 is TGTGCCAGCAGGGGACAACCGAACACTGAAGCTTTCTTT.